This T cell receptor beta chain stems from a study of T cells after posttransplantation cyclophosphamide. The CDR3 length is 15 residues. With 5 bases clipped from V and 1 base from J, the junction kept 6 bases outside the gene matches. The germline V gene encodes CDR1 SEHNR and CDR2 FQNEAQ (reference sequence). Busulfan-fludarabine conditioning, marrow transplant, and cyclophosphamide on days +3 and +4 were administered. The repertoire was sequenced with immunoSEQ multiplex PCR; TCRdb's copy has only in-frame clones and lacks some. The sample has some 10,000 clones, more than 80% seen once. The specimen comprised PBMCs, sampled after allogeneic stem cell transplant with posttransplant cyclophosphamide. This rearrangement joins TRBV7-9 to TRBJ2-7; TRBD1 matches at 9 bases. The sequence derives from a female patient aged 50 to 65 who received an allogeneic stem cell transplant from a related donor, was CMV-positive, and had no GVHD. Some T cells may be provided by the graft donor. CDR3 nucleotides: TGTGCCAGCAGCCAGTCAGGACAGGGGTCCTACGAGCAGTACTTC. Residues: CASSQSGQGSYEQYF.